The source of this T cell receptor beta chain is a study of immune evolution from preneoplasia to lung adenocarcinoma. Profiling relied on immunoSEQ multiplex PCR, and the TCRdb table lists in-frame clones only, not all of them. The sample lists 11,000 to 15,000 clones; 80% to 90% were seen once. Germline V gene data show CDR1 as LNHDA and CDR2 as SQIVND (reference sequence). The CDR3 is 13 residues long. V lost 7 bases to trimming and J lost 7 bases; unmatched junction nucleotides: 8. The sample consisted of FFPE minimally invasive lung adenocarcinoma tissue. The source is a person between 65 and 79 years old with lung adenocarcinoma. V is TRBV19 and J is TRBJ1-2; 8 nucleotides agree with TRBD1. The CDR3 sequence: CASKSGGSRGYTF. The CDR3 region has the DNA TGTGCCAGTAAATCAGGGGGCAGTCGTGGCTACACCTTC.